A single sample is the source of the 12 T cell receptor beta chains below, sequenced in a study of blood T cell repertoires in COVID-19. Assay: immunoSEQ multiplex PCR; the TCRdb copy retains only in-frame clones and omits some. This sample carries around 270,000 clones, approximately 86% of them seen once, and the ten largest clones take about 2.1%. The sequenced sample was peripheral blood. The receptors originated from a man under 40 with active or convalescent COVID-19.

This clone was recorded once. This chain connects TRBV6-5 to TRBJ2-3; 9 bases agree with TRBD2. With V trimmed by 6 bases and J by 3 bases, 4 bases remained unmatched. The CDR3 is made up of 14 amino acids. Germline V gene lookup returns CDR1 MNHEY and CDR2 SVGAGI. The DNA for the CDR3 is TGTGCCAGCAGCCGCGGGGGGGCAACAGATACGCAGTATTTT. Amino acid sequence: CASSRGGATDTQYF.

The J gene is TRBJ2-7, the V gene TRBV30; 8 bases are shared with TRBD1. Losses at the gene ends were 2 bases for V and 6 bases for J; bases not matched to a gene: 9. The CDR3 has 14 residues. Germline assignment: CDR1 GTSNPN and CDR2 SVGIG (reference sequence). The CDR3 is CAWSPGTGASEQYF. The CDR3 DNA follows: TGTGCCTGGAGTCCCGGGACAGGTGCCAGCGAGCAGTACTTC.

The chain is built from TRBV29-1 and TRBJ2-7; 8 bases map to TRBD1. V shed 6 bases, J shed 0 bases, and the junction held 10 bases outside the gene matches. Germline V CDR1 and CDR2: SQVTM, ANQGSEA. The CDR3 is 15 residues long. CDR3 in amino acids: CSVMGRTGRSYEQYF. CDR3 in DNA: TGCAGCGTGATGGGGCGGACAGGGCGCTCCTACGAGCAGTACTTC.

This chain joins TRBV27 and TRBJ1-6; weak D call: TRBD1 (6 bases). The CDR3 extends over 14 amino acids. Germline CDR1 and CDR2: MNHEY and SMNVEV (reference sequence). V was cut by 2 bases and J by 7 bases, with 9 bases left in between. The CDR3 protein is CASSLRQENSPLHF. The CDR3 DNA reads TGTGCCAGCAGTTTAAGACAGGAGAATTCACCCCTCCACTTT.

The chain is built from TRBV18 and TRBJ2-5; 8 bases are a match to TRBD1. Germline V gives CDR1 KGHSH, CDR2 LQKENI. Losses at the gene ends were 8 bases for V and 5 bases for J; bases not matched to a gene: 4. The CDR3 runs to 12 residues. CDR3 DNA sequence: TGTGCCAGCACAAGGGACAGGGAGACCCAGTACTTC. Translation gives CASTRDRETQYF.

This chain links TRBV7-2 with TRBJ2-1, with 13 positions matching TRBD2. Germline V gives CDR1 SGHTA, CDR2 FQGNSA. The CDR3 has 15 residues. With V trimmed by 6 bases and J by 6 bases, 5 bases remained unmatched. The CDR3 loop reads CASRLAGGPGNEQFF. The CDR3, as DNA: TGTGCCAGCAGACTAGCGGGGGGGCCAGGCAATGAGCAGTTCTTC.

This clone showed up just once. This chain connects TRBV2 to TRBJ2-7; 10 nucleotides agree with TRBD2. The CDR3 spans 14 residues. Looked up from germline, CDR1 is SNHLY and CDR2 is FYNNEI. After removal of 11 bases from V and 2 bases from J, the junction contained 9 bases not matched to a gene. The CDR3 spells CAQSPGTSAYEQYF. In DNA form, the CDR3 reads TGTGCCCAATCACCAGGGACTAGCGCCTACGAGCAGTACTTC. The full variable domain, with the rest looked up from reference TRBV2 and TRBJ2-7, is EPEVTQTPSHQVTQMGQEVILRCVPISNHLYFYWYRQILGQKVEFLVSFYNNEISEKSEIFDDQFSVERPDGSNFTLKIRSTKLEDSAMYFCAQSPGTSAYEQYFGPGTRLTVT.

V is TRBV21-1 and J is TRBJ1-5; the tabulated D call, TRBD1, remains unverified against the DNA. TRBV21-1 is marked as a pseudogene. This CDR3 contains 17 residues. The CDR3 reads CASSKGGQTHSNQPQHF. The CDR3 DNA is TGTGCCAGCAGCAAAGGCGGACAAACCCATAGCAATCAGCCCCAGCATTTT.

The CDR3 is CASSEHGNQPQHF. In DNA, the CDR3 is TGTGCCAGCAGTGAGCACGGTAATCAGCCCCAGCATTTT. The chain uses TRBV6-1 and TRBJ1-5; D not certain. The germline CDR1 and CDR2 sequences are MNHNS and SASEGT. V lost 3 bases and J lost 4, with 7 bases in between. The CDR3 length is 13 residues.

The chain uses TRBV9 and TRBJ2-5; maybe TRBD2 (6 bases). V lost 0 bases and J 1 base, leaving 10 bases between the germline ends. CDR1 is SGDLS and CDR2 is YYNGEE in the germline V gene. This CDR3 spans 15 amino acids. CDR3 protein: CASSVGGGAQETQYF. The CDR3 DNA is TGTGCCAGCAGCGTAGGGGGCGGGGCCCAAGAGACCCAGTACTTC.

The V and J genes are TRBV5-6 and TRBJ1-1; D is uncertain. The CDR3 loop spans 13 amino acids. Germline loops: CDR1 SGHDT, CDR2 YYEEEE. Trimming pared 5 bases from V and 6 bases from J, leaving 14 bases between. In nucleotides, the CDR3 is TGTGCCAGCAGACTATCCTTAGGCGCTGAAGCTTTCTTT. Its translation is CASRLSLGAEAFF.

The V gene is TRBV19, the J gene TRBJ2-7, with 8 bases aligning to TRBD1. Germline values: CDR1 LNHDA, CDR2 SQIVND (reference sequence). Trimming took 5 bases from V and 5 from J; bases not matched to a gene: 8. This CDR3 has 14 residues. CDR3 residues: CASSPDRGVHEQYF. Here the CDR3 DNA reads TGTGCCAGTAGTCCCGACAGGGGTGTTCACGAGCAGTACTTC.